The clone carrying this T cell receptor (beta chain) was detected many times. The antigen remains undetermined. These data come from a study of T cells in Graves' hyperthyroidism and ophthalmopathy. Patients aged 18 to 65 had newly diagnosed hyperthyroidism that had lasted under 2 months. This sample holds PBMCs from about 9.3 ml fresh peripheral blood. Germline V lookup: CDR1 KGHSH, CDR2 LQKENI. V was shortened by 6 bases and J by 6 bases, with 11 bases between the two germline ends. There are 12 residues in the CDR3. Findings and limits, study-wide: The model anticipated ophthalmopathy a median about six months pre-onset. Ophthalmopathy was separated from stable hyperthyroidism by a 13 V-J model.

TCR beta CDR3 region amplification was performed from RNA transcripts. The HTBI primer set drove a first-round RT-PCR of the TCR CDR3. TCRdb called the multiplex PCR reads again in MiXCR, with one record for every CDR3 protein. The sample lists some 800,000 distinct CDR3 sequences, about 38% occurring once. Sequencing input: blood. V and J are TRBV18 and TRBJ1-2; D is uncertain. The receptor's source is a young man with Graves' hyperthyroidism. The CDR3 DNA is TGTGCCAGCTCGAGATCTACGGATGGCTACACCTTC. Protein sequence: CASSRSTDGYTF.